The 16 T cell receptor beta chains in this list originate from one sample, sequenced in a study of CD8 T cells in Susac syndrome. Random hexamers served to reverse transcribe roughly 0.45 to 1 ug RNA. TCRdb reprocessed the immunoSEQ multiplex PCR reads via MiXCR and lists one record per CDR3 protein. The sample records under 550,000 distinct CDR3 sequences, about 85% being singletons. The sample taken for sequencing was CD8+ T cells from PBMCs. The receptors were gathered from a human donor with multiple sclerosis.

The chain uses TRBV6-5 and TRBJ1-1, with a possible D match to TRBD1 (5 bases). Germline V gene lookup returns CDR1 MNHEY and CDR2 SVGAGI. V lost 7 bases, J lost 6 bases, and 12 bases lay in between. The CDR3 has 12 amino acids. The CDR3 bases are TGTGCCAGCATTGGGGGTTGGGCTGAAGCTTTCTTT. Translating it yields CASIGGWAEAFF.

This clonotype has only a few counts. CDR3 bases: TGCAGTGCTAGAACAACCCGGGAAGCAATCCACGAGCAGTACTTC. Translating gives CSARTTREAIHEQYF. The chain couples TRBV20-1 to TRBJ2-7; TRBD2 is a possible D gene (5 bases). The length of the CDR3 is 15 residues. The ends were cut back, 2 bases at V and 5 bases at J, with 19 bases in the middle. Germline V gene sequence: CDR1 DFQATT, CDR2 SNEGSKA (reference sequence).

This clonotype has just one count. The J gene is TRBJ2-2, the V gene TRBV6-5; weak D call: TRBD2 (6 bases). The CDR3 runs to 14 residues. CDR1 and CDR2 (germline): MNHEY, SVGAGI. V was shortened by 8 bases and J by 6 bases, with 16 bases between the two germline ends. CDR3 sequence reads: CASALGGNPGELFF. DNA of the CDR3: TGTGCCAGCGCGCTGGGGGGTAACCCCGGGGAGCTGTTTTTT.

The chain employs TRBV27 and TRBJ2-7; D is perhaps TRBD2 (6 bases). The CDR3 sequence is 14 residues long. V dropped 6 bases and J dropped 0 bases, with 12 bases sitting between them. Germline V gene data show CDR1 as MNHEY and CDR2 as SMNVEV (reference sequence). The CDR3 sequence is CASRWGTDSYEQYF. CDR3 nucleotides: TGTGCCAGCAGATGGGGGACTGACTCCTACGAGCAGTACTTC.

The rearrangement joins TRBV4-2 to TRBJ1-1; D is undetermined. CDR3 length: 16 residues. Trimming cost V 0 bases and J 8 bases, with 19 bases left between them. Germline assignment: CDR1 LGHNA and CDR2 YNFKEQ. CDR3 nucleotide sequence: TGTGCCAGCAGCCAAGATGATTTCGGGAGGGCTGAAGAAGCTTTCTTT. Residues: CASSQDDFGRAEEAFF.

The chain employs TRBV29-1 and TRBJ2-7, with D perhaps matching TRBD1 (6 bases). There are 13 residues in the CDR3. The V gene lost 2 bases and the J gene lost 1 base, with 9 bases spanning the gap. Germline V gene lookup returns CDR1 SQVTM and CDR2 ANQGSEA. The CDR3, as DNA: TGCAGCGTTGAAAGGGACACTTCCTACGAGCAGTACTTC. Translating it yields CSVERDTSYEQYF.

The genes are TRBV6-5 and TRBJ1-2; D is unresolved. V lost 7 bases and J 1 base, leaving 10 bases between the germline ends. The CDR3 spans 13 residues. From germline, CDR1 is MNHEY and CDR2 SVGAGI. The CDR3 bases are TGTGCCAGCAAACTACGGAGTAACTATGGCTACACCTTC. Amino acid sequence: CASKLRSNYGYTF.

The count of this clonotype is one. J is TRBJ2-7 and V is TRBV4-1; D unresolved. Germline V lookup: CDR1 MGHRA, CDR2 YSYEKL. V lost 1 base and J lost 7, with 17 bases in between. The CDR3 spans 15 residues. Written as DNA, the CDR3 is TGCGCCAGCAGCCAAGTTTTGGCCGAGATCAGAGAGCAGTACTTC. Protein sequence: CASSQVLAEIREQYF.

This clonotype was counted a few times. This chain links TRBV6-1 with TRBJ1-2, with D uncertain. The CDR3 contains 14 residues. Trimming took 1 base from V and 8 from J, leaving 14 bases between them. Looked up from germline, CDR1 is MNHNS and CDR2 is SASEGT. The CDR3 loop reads CASSEGWDYVGYTF. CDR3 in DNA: TGTGCCAGCAGTGAAGGGTGGGATTATGTCGGCTACACCTTC.

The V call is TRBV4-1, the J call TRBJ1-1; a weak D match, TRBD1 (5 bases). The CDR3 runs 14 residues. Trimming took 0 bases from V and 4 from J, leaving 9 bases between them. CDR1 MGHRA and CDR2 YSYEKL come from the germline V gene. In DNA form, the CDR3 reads TGCGCCAGCAGCCAAGATAGAGGGACCACTGAAGCTTTCTTT. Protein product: CASSQDRGTTEAFF.

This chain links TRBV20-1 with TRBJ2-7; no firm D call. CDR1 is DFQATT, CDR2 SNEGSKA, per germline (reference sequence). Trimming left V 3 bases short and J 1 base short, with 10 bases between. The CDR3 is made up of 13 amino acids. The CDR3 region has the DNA TGCAGTGCTAGCTCCCTTTATTCCTACGAGCAGTACTTC. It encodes CSASSLYSYEQYF.

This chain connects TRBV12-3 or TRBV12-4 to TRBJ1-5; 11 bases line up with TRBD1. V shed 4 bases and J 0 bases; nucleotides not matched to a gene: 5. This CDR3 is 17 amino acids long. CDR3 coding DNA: TGTGCCAGCAGTTCCGGGACAGGGGGTCTTAGCAATCAGCCCCAGCATTTT. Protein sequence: CASSSGTGGLSNQPQHF.

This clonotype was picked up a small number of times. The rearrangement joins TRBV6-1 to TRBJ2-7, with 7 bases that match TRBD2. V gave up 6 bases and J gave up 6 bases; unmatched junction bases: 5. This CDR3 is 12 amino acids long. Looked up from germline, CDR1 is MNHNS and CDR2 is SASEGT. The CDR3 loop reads CASSPTSVEQYF. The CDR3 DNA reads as TGTGCCAGCAGCCCCACTAGCGTCGAGCAGTACTTC.

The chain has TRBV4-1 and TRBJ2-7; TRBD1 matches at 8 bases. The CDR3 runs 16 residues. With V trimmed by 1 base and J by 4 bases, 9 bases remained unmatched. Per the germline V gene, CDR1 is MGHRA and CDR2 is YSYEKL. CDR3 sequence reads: CASSQATGGAKYEQYF. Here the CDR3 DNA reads TGCGCCAGCAGCCAAGCCACAGGGGGTGCAAAGTACGAGCAGTACTTC.

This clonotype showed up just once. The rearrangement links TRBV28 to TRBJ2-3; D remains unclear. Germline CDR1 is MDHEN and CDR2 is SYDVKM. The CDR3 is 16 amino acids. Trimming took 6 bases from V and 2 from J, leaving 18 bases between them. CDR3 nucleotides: TGTGCCAGCAGACCCGGGCTGTTTGGTTCCACAGATACGCAGTATTTT. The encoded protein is CASRPGLFGSTDTQYF.

The CDR3 is CASSQGTSGSSYEQYF. The DNA of the CDR3 is TGTGCCAGCAGCCAAGGAACTAGCGGTTCCTCCTACGAGCAGTACTTC. The V and J genes are TRBV4-2 and TRBJ2-7, with 8 positions matching TRBD2. Trimming removed 1 base from V and 0 bases from J; junction bases left unmatched: 5. Germline V lookup: CDR1 LGHNA, CDR2 YNFKEQ. The CDR3 is 16 amino acids.